A single sample is the source of the 16 T cell receptor beta chains below, sequenced in a study of sequential checkpoint blockade in melanoma. The repertoire was sequenced with immunoSEQ multiplex PCR; TCRdb's copy has only in-frame clones and lacks some. The top ten clones hold around 30% of a sample with 15,000 to 20,000 clones, 77% of them seen once. Treatment specified: randomized to nivolumab then ipilimumab (arm A) or the reverse (arm B). The sample here was CD8+ T cells sorted from blood (inferred from file names), taken from a patient given nivolumab and ipilimumab in sequence. All receptors come from a human donor with melanoma.

The chain carries TRBV29-1 and TRBJ1-3; D is unresolved. The CDR3 covers 13 residues. Trimming stripped 4 bases from V and 2 bases from J, with 9 bases between. Germline V gives CDR1 SQVTM, CDR2 ANQGSEA. The chain's CDR3 is CSVAEEAGNTIYF. CDR3 in DNA: TGCAGCGTTGCTGAGGAGGCTGGAAACACCATATATTTT.

The chain joins TRBV7-2 to TRBJ1-3; 7 bases agree with TRBD1. Per germline, CDR1 SGHTA and CDR2 FQGNSA. The CDR3 totals 15 residues. The trim removed 4 bases at V and 2 bases at J, leaving 5 bases unmatched. The CDR3 sequence is CASSWQGDAGNTIYF. For the CDR3, the DNA is TGTGCCAGCAGCTGGCAGGGGGACGCTGGAAACACCATATATTTT.

This clone came up a few times. A read error may account for a junction end that differs from germline. The chain has TRBV7-9 and TRBJ1-1; no clear D gene. Germline lookup yields CDR1 SEHNR and CDR2 FQNEAQ (reference sequence). This CDR3 is built from 12 residues. The CDR3 loop is CASSLVVDASLF. Written as DNA, the CDR3 is TGTGCCAGCAGCTTAGTAGTAGATGCGTCGCTCTTT.

The chain employs TRBV12-5 and TRBJ2-7; a weak D match, TRBD1 (6 bases). The V end lost 5 bases, the J end lost 5 bases, and 16 bases lay between the germline ends. Germline lookup yields CDR1 LGHNT and CDR2 FRNRAP. The CDR3 sequence is 14 residues long. As DNA, the CDR3 is TGTGCTAGTGGTCGGACAGTCAGTCTCGACGAGCAGTACTTC. Its protein is CASGRTVSLDEQYF.

V and J are TRBV28 and TRBJ2-5; 9 bases map to TRBD2. V trimming: 3 bases; J trimming: 2 bases; junction bases outside the gene matches: 4. This CDR3 has 15 amino acids. Germline V gives CDR1 MDHEN, CDR2 SYDVKM. The DNA of the CDR3 is TGTGCCAGCAGTTTCGGGACTAGCATACAAGAGACCCAGTACTTC. This encodes CASSFGTSIQETQYF. Supplemented by reference TRBV28 and TRBJ2-5, the full variable domain reads DVKVTQSSRYLVKRTGEKVFLECVQDMDHENMFWYRQDPGLGLRLIYFSYDVKMKEKGDIPEGYSVSREKKERFSLILESASTNQTSMYLCASSFGTSIQETQYFGPGTRLLVL.

A few counts support this clone. The rearrangement uses TRBV5-8 and TRBJ2-2, with 8 bases lining up with TRBD2. This CDR3 comprises 15 residues. Per the germline V gene, CDR1 is SGHTS and CDR2 is YDEGEE. V shed 2 bases and J 4 bases; nucleotides not matched to a gene: 4. CDR3 residues: CASSLLREGTGELFF. Here the CDR3 DNA reads TGTGCCAGCAGCTTACTACGGGAGGGCACCGGGGAGCTGTTTTTT.

The chain employs TRBV27 and TRBJ2-3, with TRBD1 as a possible D gene (6 bases). The CDR3 spans 21 residues. V lost 5 bases, J lost 1 base, and 31 bases lay in between. From germline, CDR1 is MNHEY and CDR2 SMNVEV (reference sequence). The chain's CDR3 is CASSPLYRDIKFPGGTDTQYF. CDR3 nucleotides: TGTGCCAGCAGTCCCCTTTACCGGGACATTAAATTCCCCGGTGGCACAGATACGCAGTATTTT.

The chain is built from TRBV5-4 and TRBJ2-3; possibly TRBD2 for D (6 bases). CDR3 length: 15 residues. In germline, CDR1 is SGHNT, CDR2 YYREEE (reference sequence). Trimming stripped 1 base from V and 0 bases from J, with 9 bases between. CDR3 in amino acids: CASSLYGGSTDTQYF. The CDR3 coding sequence is TGTGCCAGCAGCTTGTACGGGGGTAGCACAGATACGCAGTATTTT. Full variable domain (remainder filled in from reference TRBV5-4 and TRBJ2-3): ETGVTQSPTHLIKTRGQQVTLRCSSQSGHNTVSWYQQALGQGPQFIFQYYREEENGRGNFPPRFSGLQFPNYSSELNVNALELDDSALYLCASSLYGGSTDTQYFGPGTRLTVL.

The rearrangement links TRBV19 to TRBJ2-1, with 15 bases matching TRBD2. V was pared by 6 bases and J by 7 bases, with 10 bases of the junction left unmatched. CDR1 and CDR2 from the germline V gene are LNHDA and SQIVND (reference sequence). The length of the CDR3 is 17 residues. DNA of the CDR3: TGTGCCAGTAGGGAACAGCTCGGGACTAGCGGGAGGAATGAGCAGTTCTTC. This sequence encodes CASREQLGTSGRNEQFF.

This chain links TRBV5-1 with TRBJ2-5; 10 bases agree with TRBD1. The J call may be incorrect, as the DNA end agrees better with TRBJ2-7. Germline V gene lookup returns CDR1 SGHRS and CDR2 YFSETQ. The CDR3 extends over 18 amino acids. This CDR3 reads CASSLDWDRGPSSYEQYF. The CDR3, as DNA: TGCGCCAGCAGCTTGGATTGGGACAGGGGCCCCAGCTCCTACGAGCAGTACTTC.

In its sample, this clone was seen a few times. V gene TRBV30 combines with J gene TRBJ2-3; tentatively, D is TRBD2 (6 bases). Deletions cut 3 bases from V and 0 bases from J, with 22 bases between. There are 18 residues in the CDR3. Germline-derived CDR1 and CDR2 are GTSNPN and SVGIG (reference sequence). This CDR3 reads CAWRVGGPLRTSTDTQYF. As DNA, the CDR3 is TGTGCCTGGAGGGTGGGAGGACCTTTACGAACTAGCACAGATACGCAGTATTTT.

The rearrangement joins TRBV4-1 to TRBJ2-1; D is ambiguous. CDR3 size: 15 residues. The germline V and J ends were trimmed by 4 bases and 6 bases, with 16 bases remaining between them. Germline lookup yields CDR1 MGHRA and CDR2 YSYEKL. CDR3: CASSPLSGGTNEQFF. The CDR3 nucleotides read TGCGCCAGCAGCCCCTTATCCGGCGGCACCAATGAGCAGTTCTTC.

The chain couples TRBV7-6 to TRBJ2-7, with 8 bases identical to TRBD1. Trimming cost V 1 base and J 5 bases; bases outside gene matches: 7. CDR1 and CDR2 (germline): SGHVS, FNYEAQ. The CDR3 length is 15 residues. The CDR3 nucleotides read TGTGCCAGCAGCTTAGAATCGGACAGGGTGGACGAGCAGTACTTC. It is translated as CASSLESDRVDEQYF.

CDR3 DNA: TGCGCCAGCAGTGGGACAGATGCCGGGGAGCTGTTTTTT. Translated: CASSGTDAGELFF. This chain connects TRBV10-2 to TRBJ2-2; D possibly corresponds to TRBD1 (6 bases). CDR3 length equals 13 residues. Between the trimmed V and J ends, which lost 4 bases and 6 bases, there was a span of 9 bases. Germline V gene lookup returns CDR1 WSHSY and CDR2 SAAADI.

This chain connects TRBV2 to TRBJ2-2, with 10 bases identical to TRBD2. This CDR3 has 16 amino acids. Trimming at V came to 7 bases and at J to 1 base, leaving 6 bases not matched to a gene. Per germline, CDR1 SNHLY and CDR2 FYNNEI. This CDR3 reads CASIELAGRNTGELFF. DNA for the CDR3: TGTGCCAGCATCGAACTAGCGGGGAGGAACACCGGGGAGCTGTTTTTT.

This clone was seen once. One end of the junction is discordant with germline, which a read error may explain. In the same sample, other DNA sequences code for this CDR3. The chain recombines TRBV25-1 with TRBJ2-2; 7 nucleotides match TRBD1. The CDR3 is 17 residues long. Germline CDR1 MGHDK, CDR2 SYGVNS. In DNA, the CDR3 is TGTGCTAGCACAAGTGACAGGGTTCTCGCGAACACCGGGGAGCTGTTTTTT. As protein: CASTSDRVLANTGELFF.